The text below deals with one TCR beta chain. Antigen specificity is unknown. A single heparinised draw of approximately 0.11 L on average was taken per donor. J gave up 2 bases and V 2 bases, and 2 bases lay outside the gene matches. This CDR3 is built from 14 residues. Per the germline V gene, CDR1 is PRHDT and CDR2 is FYEKMQ (reference sequence). The sample belongs to a study of beta chain features in type 1 diabetes. Investigators reverse transcribed all isolated RNA, so they sequenced expressed TCRB transcripts. Sequenced by immunoSEQ multiplex PCR; TCRdb stores in-frame clones only, minus some. Found here are 600,000 or so clones, about 14% of them singletons; the top ten hold around 0.04%. Overall study findings and caveats: Among patients with Type 1 diabetes, TCRB CDR3s were moderately but significantly shorter in every one of the four CD4+ subsets. For cells with high TCR expression, cDNA sequencing could yield over-representation.

The chain combines TRBV13 with TRBJ2-7, with 8 bases that match TRBD1. Sample: naive CD4+ T cells from blood. The sequence came from a man between 18 and 29 years old with type 1 diabetes. CDR3 region: CASSLRDRTYEQYF. The CDR3 DNA reads TGTGCCAGCAGCTTAAGGGACAGGACCTACGAGCAGTACTTC.